This TCR beta chain comes out of a study of technical replicates of blood from four donors. Produced via immunoSEQ multiplex PCR; TCRdb's table is partial and in-frame only. Found here are roughly 87,000 clones, approximately 94% of them singletons; the top ten hold 0.24%. Trimming stripped 3 bases from V and 3 bases from J, with 17 bases between. The germline gives CDR1 LNHDA, CDR2 SQIVND (reference sequence). CDR3 size: 16 residues. The TCR originated in a human donor in good health. This chain links TRBV19 with TRBJ1-1; D is possibly TRBD1 (5 bases). The sample taken for sequencing was T cells isolated from PBMCs. CDR3 in DNA: TGTGCCAGTAGTATTGACCCGGACGGGGGATACACTGAAGCTTTCTTT. Protein product: CASSIDPDGGYTEAFF.